These 26 T cell receptor beta chains came from one sample sequenced in a study of PD-L1 blockade in urothelial cancer. The sample's time point: pretreatment peripheral blood. Clones were read by immunoSEQ multiplex PCR, and TCRdb kept only the in-frame ones, dropping some. The sample contains about 53,000 clones, around 85% of which appear only once. The input for sequencing was PBMCs, taken around atezolizumab (anti-PD-L1) treatment. These TCRs come from a woman in her fifties or sixties with urothelial cancer.

The chain carries TRBV7-2 and TRBJ2-7; 7 positions agree with TRBD2. The germline gives CDR1 SGHTA, CDR2 FQGNSA. The CDR3 runs to 14 residues. The ends lost 4 bases at V and 7 bases at J; junction bases unmatched: 10. CDR3 region: CASSSSSGGWEQYF. CDR3 bases: TGTGCCAGCAGCTCGTCGTCGGGAGGCTGGGAGCAGTACTTC.

The rearrangement links TRBV18 to TRBJ1-5; TRBD1 matches 9 bases. Trimming cost V 1 base and J 2 bases; bases outside gene matches: 9. The germline V gene encodes CDR1 KGHSH and CDR2 LQKENI. This CDR3 is built from 18 residues. The CDR3 here is CASSPLGTGIGRNQPQHF. The DNA of the CDR3 is TGTGCCAGCTCACCACTGGGGACAGGGATCGGTCGCAATCAGCCCCAGCATTTT.

The chain couples TRBV6-6 to TRBJ2-5; 7 bases are shared with TRBD1. The CDR3 has 14 residues. Per germline, CDR1 MNHNY and CDR2 SVGAGI (reference sequence). Trimming cost V 2 bases and J 5 bases; bases outside gene matches: 5. CDR3 protein: CASSYPTGKETQYF. The CDR3 DNA reads as TGTGCCAGCAGTTACCCGACAGGGAAGGAGACCCAGTACTTC.

This chain uses TRBV18 with TRBJ1-1; 7 nucleotides align to TRBD1. CDR3 size: 14 residues. J gave up 0 bases and V 3 bases, and 1 base lay outside the gene matches. CDR1 is KGHSH and CDR2 is LQKENI in the germline V gene. The DNA of the CDR3 is TGTGCCAGCTCACCGGGACAGTTGAACACTGAAGCTTTCTTT. This codes for CASSPGQLNTEAFF.

This chain connects TRBV5-1 to TRBJ2-7, with D possibly matching TRBD1 (5 bases). This CDR3 region has 14 residues. Looked up from germline, CDR1 is SGHRS and CDR2 is YFSETQ. Trimming removed 0 bases at V and 2 bases at J, with 9 bases between. The CDR3 sequence is CASSLEPGPYEQYF. The CDR3 DNA follows: TGCGCCAGCAGCTTGGAACCAGGGCCCTACGAGCAGTACTTC.

The rearrangement uses TRBV21-1 and TRBJ1-2; the table's D call of TRBD1 was not tested on the DNA. TRBV21-1 is noted as a pseudogene. This CDR3 region has 15 residues. The CDR3 spells CARTGIGSFFYGYTF. CDR3 nucleotides: TGTGCCAGGACAGGGATCGGCTCTTTTTTCTATGGCTACACCTTC.

The chain carries TRBV7-6 and TRBJ2-5, with TRBD1 identical over 9 bases. Germline CDR1 reads SGHVS; CDR2 reads FNYEAQ. The V segment lost 5 bases and the J segment 5 bases; nucleotides outside the gene matches: 6. The CDR3 loop spans 14 amino acids. In DNA, the CDR3 is TGTGCCAGCAGCCCACCACAGGGGGCTGAGACCCAGTACTTC. It translates to CASSPPQGAETQYF.

The CDR3 protein is CAISESAGGNQPQHF. The CDR3 nucleotides are TGTGCCATCAGTGAGTCGGCAGGGGGCAATCAGCCCCAGCATTTT. The chain uses TRBV10-3 and TRBJ1-5, with a tentative D call TRBD1 (6 bases). V lost 0 bases to trimming and J lost 2 bases, with 8 bases between them. The CDR3 has 15 residues. Germline V gene data show CDR1 as ENHRY and CDR2 as SYGVKD.

J is TRBJ1-2 and V is TRBV9; weak D call: TRBD1 (5 bases). With 1 base removed from V and 8 bases from J, the gap between germline ends came to 18 bases. This CDR3 comprises 15 residues. CDR1 and CDR2 from the germline V gene are SGDLS and YYNGEE. CDR3 residues: CASSVTTGGTEGYTF. In DNA, the CDR3 is TGTGCCAGCAGCGTAACCACGGGGGGTACCGAAGGCTACACCTTC.

The chain uses TRBV9 and TRBJ1-4; tentatively, D is TRBD1 (6 bases). CDR1 and CDR2 (germline): SGDLS, YYNGEE. The CDR3 is 14 amino acids. V lost 0 bases and J lost 5, with 8 bases in between. CDR3 nucleotide sequence: TGTGCCAGCAGCGTAGGAACAGGGAATGAAAAACTGTTTTTT. Its translation is CASSVGTGNEKLFF.

The J gene is TRBJ2-1, the V gene TRBV9; TRBD1 agrees at 7 bases. V lost 4 bases, J lost 6 bases, and 13 bases stayed unmatched. In germline, CDR1 is SGDLS, CDR2 YYNGEE. The CDR3 covers 16 residues. The DNA of the CDR3 is TGTGCCAGCAGCTTAAACCCTATTGGGACAGCCAATGAGCAGTTCTTC. Amino acids: CASSLNPIGTANEQFF.

The chain has TRBV28 and TRBJ2-5, with 7 bases matching TRBD1. Trimming cost V 3 bases and J 5 bases; bases outside gene matches: 9. The CDR3 has 15 residues. Germline V gene data show CDR1 as MDHEN and CDR2 as SYDVKM. DNA of the CDR3: TGTGCCAGCAGTTTGGGCCGACAGGGCTTGGAGACCCAGTACTTC. Residues: CASSLGRQGLETQYF.

The chain employs TRBV5-4 and TRBJ2-3; the D gene is possibly TRBD2 (7 bases). Germline lookup yields CDR1 SGHNT and CDR2 YYREEE (reference sequence). V was trimmed by 1 base and J by 1 base, leaving 10 bases between them. The CDR3 is 15 residues long. The CDR3 DNA follows: TGTGCCAGCAGCTTGAGGGGGGGTCGCACAGATACGCAGTATTTT. The encoded protein is CASSLRGGRTDTQYF.

The chain couples TRBV29-1 to TRBJ2-5; perhaps TRBD1 as D (5 bases). V shed 5 bases and J shed 4 bases, with 20 bases lying between them. The CDR3 runs 15 residues. Germline V CDR1 and CDR2: SQVTM, ANQGSEA. Here the CDR3 reads CSVFGRAIGAETQYF. CDR3 nucleotides: TGCAGCGTTTTTGGTAGGGCGATAGGGGCAGAGACCCAGTACTTC.

The sample holds a few counts of this clone. This rearrangement joins TRBV27 to TRBJ2-7; D is possibly TRBD1 (7 bases). CDR1 and CDR2 from the germline V gene are MNHEY and SMNVEV (reference sequence). Between the trimmed V and J ends, which lost 1 base and 2 bases, there was a span of 12 bases. The CDR3 contains 15 residues. In DNA, the CDR3 is TGTGCCAGCAGTTTATACCAGGGGGGAACCTACGAGCAGTACTTC. It translates to CASSLYQGGTYEQYF.

The chain links TRBV27 to TRBJ1-6, with 7 nucleotides matching TRBD1. The CDR3 covers 13 residues. Germline-derived CDR1 and CDR2 are MNHEY and SMNVEV (reference sequence). V shed 1 base and J 9 bases; nucleotides not matched to a gene: 0. CDR3 in amino acids: CASSLYRGSPLHF. For the CDR3, the DNA is TGTGCCAGCAGTTTATACAGGGGTTCACCCCTCCACTTT.

This chain joins TRBV9 and TRBJ1-1; 10 positions match TRBD1. The V gene end was trimmed by 0 bases and the J gene end by 1 base; junction bases not matched to a gene: 3. The CDR3 contains 16 residues. Germline CDR1 is SGDLS and CDR2 is YYNGEE. CDR3 sequence reads: CASSVGTGGSNTEAFF. CDR3 bases: TGTGCCAGCAGCGTAGGGACAGGGGGTTCGAACACTGAAGCTTTCTTT.

The V call is TRBV29-1, the J call TRBJ1-4; 8 positions match TRBD1. V shed 7 bases, J shed 2 bases, and the junction held 3 bases outside the gene matches. The CDR3 has 13 residues. Germline values: CDR1 SQVTM, CDR2 ANQGSEA. CDR3 amino acids: CSANRGTNEKLFF. The CDR3 region has the DNA TGCAGCGCAAACAGGGGGACTAATGAAAAACTGTTTTTT.

The V and J genes are TRBV28 and TRBJ2-3; 7 bases align to TRBD1. The CDR3 loop spans 16 amino acids. V shed 1 base and J 0 bases; nucleotides not matched to a gene: 4. Germline CDR1 is MDHEN and CDR2 is SYDVKM. CDR3 protein: CASSLLRGLSTDTQYF. CDR3 DNA: TGTGCCAGCAGTTTATTAAGGGGGCTGAGCACAGATACGCAGTATTTT. Drawing the rest from reference TRBV28 and TRBJ2-3, the complete variable domain is DVKVTQSSRYLVKRTGEKVFLECVQDMDHENMFWYRQDPGLGLRLIYFSYDVKMKEKGDIPEGYSVSREKKERFSLILESASTNQTSMYLCASSLLRGLSTDTQYFGPGTRLTVL.

This chain joins TRBV15 and TRBJ2-1; the D gene is possibly TRBD1 (5 bases). V lost 5 bases and J lost 7, with 18 bases in between. The germline gives CDR1 LNHNV, CDR2 YYDKDF (reference sequence). The CDR3 is made up of 15 amino acids. The CDR3 DNA reads TGTGCCACCAGCCCACGACCCAGGGTTACGAATGAGCAGTTCTTC. Amino acids: CATSPRPRVTNEQFF.

This chain uses TRBV9 with TRBJ2-7, with a possible D match to TRBD2 (6 bases). Germline CDR1 is SGDLS and CDR2 is YYNGEE. The CDR3 runs to 13 residues. The V and J ends lost 0 bases and 7 bases respectively, with 11 bases between them. The CDR3 DNA sequence: TGTGCCAGCAGCGTAGTTGGGGCGGGGGAGCAGTACTTC. This translates into CASSVVGAGEQYF.

J is TRBJ2-6 and V is TRBV5-4; TRBD2 matches at 13 bases. The CDR3 sequence is 17 residues long. From germline, CDR1 is SGHNT and CDR2 YYREEE (reference sequence). The V segment lost 5 bases and the J segment 2 bases; nucleotides outside the gene matches: 4. The CDR3: CASSYGLAGAGANVLTF. In DNA form, the CDR3 reads TGTGCCAGCAGTTACGGACTAGCGGGAGCTGGGGCCAACGTCCTGACTTTC.

The sample holds one count of this clone. The genes are TRBV20-1 and TRBJ2-7; D gene ambiguous. The CDR3 has 10 residues. Trimming cost V 3 bases and J 9 bases, with 9 bases left between them. The germline CDR1 and CDR2 sequences are DFQATT and SNEGSKA (reference sequence). The CDR3 loop is CSARTEMQYF. The CDR3 DNA reads as TGCAGTGCTAGGACGGAGATGCAGTACTTC.

A single count supports this clone. V and J are TRBV5-6 and TRBJ2-2; weak D call: TRBD1 (6 bases). The V and J ends lost 0 bases and 3 bases respectively, with 12 bases between them. The germline gives CDR1 SGHDT, CDR2 YYEEEE. The CDR3 is 16 residues long. The CDR3 is CASSLVQGPYTGELFF. CDR3 DNA: TGTGCCAGCAGCTTGGTCCAGGGGCCCTACACCGGGGAGCTGTTTTTT. Full variable domain (outside the CDR3, taken from reference TRBV5-6 and TRBJ2-2): DAGVTQSPTHLIKTRGQQVTLRCSPKSGHDTVSWYQQALGQGPQFIFQYYEEEERQRGNFPDRFSGHQFPNYSSELNVNALLLGDSALYLCASSLVQGPYTGELFFGEGSRLTVL.

V and J are TRBV4-2 and TRBJ1-2; TRBD1 matches 8 bases. This CDR3 spans 15 amino acids. Germline assignment: CDR1 LGHNA and CDR2 YNFKEQ. Losses at the gene ends were 1 base for V and 4 bases for J; bases not matched to a gene: 5. The CDR3 DNA sequence: TGTGCCAGCAGCCAAGTCCATCAGGGGGCCTATGGCTACACCTTC. Encoded protein: CASSQVHQGAYGYTF.

V and J are TRBV6-4 and TRBJ2-3, with a possible D match to TRBD1 (6 bases). Germline lookup yields CDR1 MRHNA and CDR2 SNTAGT. The CDR3 has 14 amino acids. V was clipped by 5 bases and J by 4 bases, with 13 bases between them. The CDR3 DNA reads as TGTGCCAGCAGTTTGCAGGGGTATCCAGATACGCAGTATTTT. Protein sequence: CASSLQGYPDTQYF.